Sequencing of this TCR beta chain was carried out in a study of T cell responses to AZD1222 COVID-19 vaccine. Across the whole study: Second-dose recipients at about 4 or about 12 weeks were treated as one pooled group. Study-wide findings and caveats: The study found Spike-specific TCR breadth and depth rose after two AZD1222 doses. Seropositive at baseline were only a handful of AZD1222 recipients. Vaccine-associated CD4 TCRs spanned spike, dominant at 160-218 and 743-854.

Concerning this clone itself: What it recognizes is unknown.

Data came from immunoSEQ multiplex PCR; TCRdb stores just in-frame clones and leaves some out. The data contain 180,000 or so clones, just over 90% of them seen just once; the ten biggest clones take up approximately 3.9%. The clonotype was recovered from an adult in good health. Sequenced material: peripheral blood, taken on day 0 of AZD1222 vaccination.

The CDR3 DNA follows: TGTGCCAGCAGTGACCTCCCAAGGGCCCAAGAGCAGTACTTC. Protein: CASSDLPRAQEQYF. The chain recombines TRBV2 with TRBJ2-7; D gene uncertain. Trimming shortened V by 3 bases and J by 7 bases, and 16 bases separated the two germline ends. The CDR3 length is 14 residues. CDR1 is SNHLY and CDR2 is FYNNEI in the germline V gene. The full variable domain, rest sourced from reference TRBV2 and TRBJ2-7, is EPEVTQTPSHQVTQMGQEVILRCVPISNHLYFYWYRQILGQKVEFLVSFYNNEISEKSEIFDDQFSVERPDGSNFTLKIRSTKLEDSAMYFCASSDLPRAQEQYFGPGTRLTVT.